One sample yielded the 17 T cell receptor beta chains listed below, sequenced in a study of blood T cell repertoires in COVID-19. Repertoires were generated with immunoSEQ multiplex PCR, while TCRdb's copy carries only in-frame clones and drops some. Of fewer than 200,000 clones in the sample, roughly 90% were seen once. Sequences were obtained from peripheral blood. The receptors come from a man aged 45-65 years with acute or convalescent COVID-19.

This clone was detected once. The rearrangement joins TRBV11-2 to TRBJ1-1; a weak D match, TRBD1 (5 bases). The germline V gene has CDR1 SGHAT and CDR2 FQNNGV. The CDR3 has 14 residues. Between the trimmed V and J ends, which lost 5 bases and 0 bases, there was a span of 10 bases. Written as DNA, the CDR3 is TGTGCCAGCAGCCTTGGGGGGGTGAACACTGAAGCTTTCTTT. This gives the protein CASSLGGVNTEAFF.

The rearrangement uses TRBV25-1 and TRBJ2-1; 8 positions agree with TRBD2. This CDR3 contains 15 residues. From germline, CDR1 is MGHDK and CDR2 SYGVNS. V lost 7 bases, J lost 9 bases, and 14 bases stayed unmatched. The CDR3 loop is CASTPGYTAGGEQFF. DNA of the CDR3: TGTGCCAGCACCCCCGGATACACGGCGGGAGGTGAGCAGTTCTTC.

This clone came up once. The J gene is TRBJ1-5, the V gene TRBV19; D gene ambiguous. Trimming shortened V by 8 bases and J by 6 bases, and 17 bases separated the two germline ends. CDR3 length: 14 residues. Germline CDR1 is LNHDA and CDR2 is SQIVND (reference sequence). For the CDR3, the DNA is TGTGCCAGTCGGGATCCCTTAATCCGTCAGCCCCAGCATTTT. Translation: CASRDPLIRQPQHF.

J is TRBJ2-1 and V is TRBV5-4; 7 bases match TRBD2. The CDR3 contains 15 residues. V was pared by 1 base and J by 9 bases, with 10 bases of the junction left unmatched. Germline V gene data show CDR1 as SGHNT and CDR2 as YYREEE (reference sequence). This chain's CDR3 is CASSLYVGGPGEQFF. The CDR3 DNA follows: TGTGCCAGCAGCTTGTACGTGGGAGGGCCGGGTGAGCAGTTCTTC.

The chain uses TRBV19 and TRBJ2-5, with 16 bases that match TRBD2. Germline V CDR1 and CDR2: LNHDA, SQIVND (reference sequence). The J segment lost 5 bases and the V segment lost 4 bases, leaving 7 bases of the junction unmatched. The CDR3 covers 17 residues. The CDR3 DNA sequence: TGTGCCAGTAGTAGCGGGACTAGCGGGGGGGCTCAGGAGACCCAGTACTTC. This gives the protein CASSSGTSGGAQETQYF.

The gene calls are TRBV10-3 and TRBJ2-1, with 7 bases that match TRBD2. Germline CDR1 reads ENHRY; CDR2 reads SYGVKD. This CDR3 spans 14 amino acids. The ends lost 7 bases at V and 4 bases at J; junction bases unmatched: 7. CDR3 loop: CAINPGTTYNEQFF. The CDR3 region has the DNA TGTGCCATCAATCCCGGGACTACGTACAATGAGCAGTTCTTC.

The chain has TRBV5-4 and TRBJ1-2, with D hard to call. The V gene lost 4 bases and the J gene lost 5 bases, with 18 bases spanning the gap. CDR3 length: 15 residues. Germline V gene lookup returns CDR1 SGHNT and CDR2 YYREEE (reference sequence). For the CDR3, the DNA is TGTGCCAGCAGCGAAGACCTAGATGGTCCGTATGGCTACACCTTC. Translation gives CASSEDLDGPYGYTF.

V and J are TRBV23-1 and TRBJ1-5, with 7 nucleotides matching TRBD1. TRBV23-1 is an ORF, with its function uncertain. The CDR3 totals 12 residues. The V segment lost 6 bases and the J segment 4 bases; nucleotides outside the gene matches: 0. CDR3 protein: CASRQGNQPQHF. The CDR3 nucleotides are TGCGCCAGCAGACAGGGGAATCAGCCCCAGCATTTT.

This sequence joins TRBV12-3 or TRBV12-4 and TRBJ2-7, with D perhaps TRBD1 (5 bases). V gave up 6 bases and J gave up 6 bases, with 15 bases separating them. This CDR3 is built from 13 residues. In DNA form, the CDR3 reads TGTGCCAGCAGCCCTGGGGCGTCTGGCGAGCAGTACTTC. It yields the protein CASSPGASGEQYF.

The chain uses TRBV4-1 and TRBJ2-1; D is perhaps TRBD2 (6 bases). The CDR3 has 17 residues. Per germline, CDR1 MGHRA and CDR2 YSYEKL. V was pared by 0 bases and J by 4 bases, with 16 bases between. Here the CDR3 DNA reads TGCGCCAGCAGCCAAGATCAAGTCCCGCGGGATTACAATGAGCAGTTCTTC. Encoded protein: CASSQDQVPRDYNEQFF.

The chain uses TRBV28 and TRBJ1-6, with D perhaps TRBD1 (6 bases). The CDR3 has 18 residues. Trimming shortened V by 5 bases and J by 0 bases, and 17 bases separated the two germline ends. CDR1 and CDR2 (germline): MDHEN, SYDVKM. The CDR3 loop reads CASSAPHRVSSYNSPLHF. CDR3 DNA sequence: TGTGCCAGCAGTGCCCCCCACAGGGTCAGCTCCTATAATTCACCCCTCCACTTT.

The CDR3 region has the DNA TGTGCCAGCAGTAGTCGGCCAGGCAGGAACACTGAAGCTTTCTTT. It yields the protein CASSSRPGRNTEAFF. The genes are TRBV28 and TRBJ1-1, with D unresolved. The germline V and J ends were trimmed by 5 bases and 1 base, with 14 bases remaining between them. Per the germline V gene, CDR1 is MDHEN and CDR2 is SYDVKM. The CDR3 has 15 amino acids.

This chain links TRBV6-6 with TRBJ2-7; D is unclear. V lost 2 bases to trimming and J lost 2 bases, with 10 bases between them. Germline V CDR1 and CDR2: MNHNY, SVGAGI (reference sequence). There are 14 residues in the CDR3. The CDR3 spells CASSYSGGPYEQYF. DNA of the CDR3: TGTGCCAGCAGTTACAGTGGCGGCCCCTACGAGCAGTACTTC.

This clone occurred once. This sequence joins TRBV2 and TRBJ1-1, with a tentative D call TRBD1 (5 bases). Germline values: CDR1 SNHLY, CDR2 FYNNEI. CDR3 length: 15 amino acids. V lost 0 bases and J lost 4, with 12 bases in between. This chain's CDR3 is CASSEALRGVTEAFF. In DNA, the CDR3 is TGTGCCAGCAGTGAAGCGCTTCGGGGGGTCACTGAAGCTTTCTTT.

This chain connects TRBV30 to TRBJ2-2, with a tentative D call TRBD1 (7 bases). Trimming pared 4 bases from V and 1 base from J, leaving 25 bases between. Germline loops: CDR1 GTSNPN, CDR2 SVGIG (reference sequence). This CDR3 comprises 19 residues. The CDR3 coding sequence is TGTGCCTGGACCTTACAGGGACAGACTACAGCGGGGAACACCGGGGAGCTGTTTTTT. Translation gives CAWTLQGQTTAGNTGELFF.

The chain has TRBV30 and TRBJ2-2, with 8 positions matching TRBD2. Trimming at V came to 4 bases and at J to 6 bases, leaving 4 bases not matched to a gene. The CDR3 is 13 residues long. Per the germline V gene, CDR1 is GTSNPN and CDR2 is SVGIG (reference sequence). The CDR3 DNA follows: TGTGCCTGGAAGCCGGGGGGGCCCGGGGAGCTGTTTTTT. Protein sequence: CAWKPGGPGELFF.

The genes are TRBV5-4 and TRBJ2-2; possible D gene TRBD2, 6 bases. Germline V gene lookup returns CDR1 SGHNT and CDR2 YYREEE (reference sequence). V was shortened by 6 bases and J by 5 bases, with 17 bases between the two germline ends. This CDR3 is built from 15 residues. The CDR3 region has the DNA TGTGCCAGCACGCGCTGGGACTTCGATACCGGGGAGCTGTTTTTT. Encoded protein: CASTRWDFDTGELFF.